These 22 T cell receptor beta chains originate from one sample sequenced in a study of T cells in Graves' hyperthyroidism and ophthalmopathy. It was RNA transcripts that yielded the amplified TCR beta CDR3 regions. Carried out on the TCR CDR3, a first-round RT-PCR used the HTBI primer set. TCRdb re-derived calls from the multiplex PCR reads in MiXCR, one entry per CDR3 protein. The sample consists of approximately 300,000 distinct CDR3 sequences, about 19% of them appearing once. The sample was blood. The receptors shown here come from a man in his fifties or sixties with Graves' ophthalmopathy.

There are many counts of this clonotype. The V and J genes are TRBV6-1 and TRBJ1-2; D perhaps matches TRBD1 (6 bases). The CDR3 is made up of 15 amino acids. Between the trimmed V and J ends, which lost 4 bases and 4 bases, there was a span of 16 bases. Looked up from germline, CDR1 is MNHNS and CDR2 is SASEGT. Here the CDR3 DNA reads TGTGCCAGCAGTGGGACGGGGACATTCCCCTATGGCTACACCTTC. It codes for CASSGTGTFPYGYTF.

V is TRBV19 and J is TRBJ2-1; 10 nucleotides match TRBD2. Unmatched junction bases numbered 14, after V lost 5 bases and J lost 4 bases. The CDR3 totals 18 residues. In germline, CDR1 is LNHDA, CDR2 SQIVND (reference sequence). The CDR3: CASSPGGGLAARYNEQFF. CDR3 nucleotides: TGTGCCAGTAGTCCTGGGGGAGGACTAGCGGCACGGTACAATGAGCAGTTCTTC.

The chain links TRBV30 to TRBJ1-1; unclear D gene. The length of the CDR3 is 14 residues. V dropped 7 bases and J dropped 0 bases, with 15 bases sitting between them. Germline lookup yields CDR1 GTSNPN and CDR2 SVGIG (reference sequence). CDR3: CAFFKHAVNTEAFF. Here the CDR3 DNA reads TGTGCCTTTTTCAAACATGCCGTGAACACTGAAGCTTTCTTT.

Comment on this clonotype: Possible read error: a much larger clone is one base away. CDR3 in amino acids: CASRPRPAGGVGSYNEQFF. DNA for the CDR3: TGTGCCAGCAGGCCCCGGCCAGCGGGAGGGGTTGGCTCCTACAATGAGCAGTTCTTC. The gene calls are TRBV27 and TRBJ2-1; 10 bases align to TRBD2. This CDR3 has 19 residues. From germline, CDR1 is MNHEY and CDR2 SMNVEV (reference sequence). Trimming removed 6 bases from V and 0 bases from J; junction bases left unmatched: 14.

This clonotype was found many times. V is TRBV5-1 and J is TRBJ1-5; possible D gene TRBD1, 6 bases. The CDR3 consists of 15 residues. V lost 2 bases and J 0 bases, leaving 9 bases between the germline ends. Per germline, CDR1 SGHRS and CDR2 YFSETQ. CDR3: CASSLQGSSNQPQHF. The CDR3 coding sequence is TGCGCCAGCAGCTTACAGGGCAGTAGCAATCAGCCCCAGCATTTT. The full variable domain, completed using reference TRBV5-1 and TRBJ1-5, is KAGVTQTPRYLIKTRGQQVTLSCSPISGHRSVSWYQQTPGQGLQFLFEYFSETQRNKGNFPGRFSGRQFSNSRSEMNVSTLELGDSALYLCASSLQGSSNQPQHFGDGTRLSIL.

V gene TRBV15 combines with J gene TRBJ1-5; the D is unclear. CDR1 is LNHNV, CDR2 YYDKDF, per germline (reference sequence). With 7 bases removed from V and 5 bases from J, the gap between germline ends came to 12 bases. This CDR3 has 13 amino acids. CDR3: CATTEIGDQPQHF. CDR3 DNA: TGTGCCACCACGGAAATTGGGGATCAGCCCCAGCATTTT.

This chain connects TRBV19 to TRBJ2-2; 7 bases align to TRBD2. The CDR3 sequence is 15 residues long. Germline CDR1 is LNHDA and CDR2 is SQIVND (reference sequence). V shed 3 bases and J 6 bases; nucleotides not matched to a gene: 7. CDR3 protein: CASSISGGSSGELFF. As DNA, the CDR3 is TGTGCCAGTAGTATTAGTGGCGGGAGTTCCGGGGAGCTGTTTTTT.

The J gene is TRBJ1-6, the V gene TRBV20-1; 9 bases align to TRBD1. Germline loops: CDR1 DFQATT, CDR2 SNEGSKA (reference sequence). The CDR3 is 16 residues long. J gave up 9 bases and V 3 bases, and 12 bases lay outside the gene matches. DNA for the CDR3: TGCAGTGCTAGCCCCGCCCGGGGACAGGGTGGTTCACCCCTCCACTTT. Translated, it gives CSASPARGQGGSPLHF.

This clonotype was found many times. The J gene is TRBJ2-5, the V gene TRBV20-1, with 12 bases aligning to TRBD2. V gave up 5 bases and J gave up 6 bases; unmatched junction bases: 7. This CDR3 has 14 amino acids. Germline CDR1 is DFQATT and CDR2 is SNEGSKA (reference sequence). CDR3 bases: TGCAGTGCTTCCACTAGCGGGAGGAGGCAGACCCAGTACTTC. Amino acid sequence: CSASTSGRRQTQYF.

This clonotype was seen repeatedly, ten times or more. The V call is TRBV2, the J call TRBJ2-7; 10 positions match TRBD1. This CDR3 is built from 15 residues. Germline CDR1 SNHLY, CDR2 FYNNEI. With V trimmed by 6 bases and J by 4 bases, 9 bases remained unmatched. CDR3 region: CASSFMTGGPYEQYF. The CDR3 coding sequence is TGTGCCAGCAGCTTCATGACAGGGGGCCCTTACGAGCAGTACTTC.

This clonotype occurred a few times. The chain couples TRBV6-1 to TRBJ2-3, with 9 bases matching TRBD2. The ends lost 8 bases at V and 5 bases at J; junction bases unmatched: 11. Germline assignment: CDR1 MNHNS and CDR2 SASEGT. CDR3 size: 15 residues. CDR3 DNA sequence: TGTGCCAGCTCAAGGGCGGGGGGGATGGTAGATACGCAGTATTTT. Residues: CASSRAGGMVDTQYF.

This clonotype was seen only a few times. For the CDR3, the DNA is TGCAGTGCTAGAGTTGCTTATACAGATACGCAGTATTTT. It yields the protein CSARVAYTDTQYF. V and J are TRBV20-1 and TRBJ2-3; D uncertain. V shed 1 base and J shed 3 bases, with 8 bases lying between them. The CDR3 totals 13 residues. Germline values: CDR1 DFQATT, CDR2 SNEGSKA (reference sequence).

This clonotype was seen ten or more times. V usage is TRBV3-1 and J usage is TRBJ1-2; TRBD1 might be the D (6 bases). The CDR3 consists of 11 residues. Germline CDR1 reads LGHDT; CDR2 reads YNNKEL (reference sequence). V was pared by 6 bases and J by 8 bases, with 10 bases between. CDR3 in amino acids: CASRGGGGYTF. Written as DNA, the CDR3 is TGTGCCAGCAGGGGAGGGGGAGGCTACACCTTC. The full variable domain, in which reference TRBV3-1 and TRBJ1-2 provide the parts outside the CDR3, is DTAVSQTPKYLVTQMGNDKSIKCEQNLGHDTMYWYKQDSKKFLKIMFSYNNKELIINETVPNRFSPKSPDKAHLNLHINSLELGDSAVYFCASRGGGGYTFGSGTRLTVV.

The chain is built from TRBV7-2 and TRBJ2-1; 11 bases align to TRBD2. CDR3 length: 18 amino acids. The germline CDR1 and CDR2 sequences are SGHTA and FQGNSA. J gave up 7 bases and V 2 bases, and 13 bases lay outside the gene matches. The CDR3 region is CASSLLSSGRPPRNEQFF. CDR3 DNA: TGTGCCAGCAGCTTACTTTCTAGCGGGAGGCCCCCGAGGAATGAGCAGTTCTTC.

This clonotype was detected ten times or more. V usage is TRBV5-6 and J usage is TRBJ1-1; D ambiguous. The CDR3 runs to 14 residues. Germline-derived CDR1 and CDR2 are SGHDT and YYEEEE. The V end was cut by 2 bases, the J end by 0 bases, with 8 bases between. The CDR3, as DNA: TGTGCCAGCAGCTTCGGAGCGATGAACACTGAAGCTTTCTTT. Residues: CASSFGAMNTEAFF. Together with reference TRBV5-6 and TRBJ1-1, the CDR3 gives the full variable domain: DAGVTQSPTHLIKTRGQQVTLRCSPKSGHDTVSWYQQALGQGPQFIFQYYEEEERQRGNFPDRFSGHQFPNYSSELNVNALLLGDSALYLCASSFGAMNTEAFFGQGTRLTVV.

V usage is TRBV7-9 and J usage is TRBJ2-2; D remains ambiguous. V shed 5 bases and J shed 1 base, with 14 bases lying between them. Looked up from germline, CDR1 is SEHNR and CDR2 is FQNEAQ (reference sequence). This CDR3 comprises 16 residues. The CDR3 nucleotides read TGTGCCAGCAGCACCACTCGCGCGAGGAACACCGGGGAGCTGTTTTTT. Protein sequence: CASSTTRARNTGELFF. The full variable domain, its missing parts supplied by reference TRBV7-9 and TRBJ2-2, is DTGVSQNPRHKITKRGQNVTFRCDPISEHNRLYWYRQTLGQGPEFLTYFQNEAQLEKSRLLSDRFSAERPKGSFSTLEIQRTEQGDSAMYLCASSTTRARNTGELFFGEGSRLTVL.

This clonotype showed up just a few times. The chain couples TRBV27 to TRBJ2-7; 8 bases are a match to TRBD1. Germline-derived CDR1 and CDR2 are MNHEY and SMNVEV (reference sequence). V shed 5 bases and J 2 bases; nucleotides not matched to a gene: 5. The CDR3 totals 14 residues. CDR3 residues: CASSTGGNTYEQYF. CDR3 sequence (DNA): TGTGCCAGCAGTACAGGGGGGAATACCTACGAGCAGTACTTC.

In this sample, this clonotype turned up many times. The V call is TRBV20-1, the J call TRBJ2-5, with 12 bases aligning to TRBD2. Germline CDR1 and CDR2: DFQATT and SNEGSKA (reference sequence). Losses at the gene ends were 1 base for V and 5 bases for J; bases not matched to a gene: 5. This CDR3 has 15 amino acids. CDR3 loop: CSARVPSGRDETQYF. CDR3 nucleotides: TGCAGTGCTAGAGTACCTAGCGGGAGGGATGAGACCCAGTACTTC.

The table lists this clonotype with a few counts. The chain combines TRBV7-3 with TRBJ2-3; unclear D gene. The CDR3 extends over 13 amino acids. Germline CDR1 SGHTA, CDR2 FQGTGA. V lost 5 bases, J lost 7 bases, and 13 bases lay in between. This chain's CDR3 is CASSQDLTHTQYF. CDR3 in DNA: TGTGCCAGCAGCCAGGACCTCACGCATACGCAGTATTTT.

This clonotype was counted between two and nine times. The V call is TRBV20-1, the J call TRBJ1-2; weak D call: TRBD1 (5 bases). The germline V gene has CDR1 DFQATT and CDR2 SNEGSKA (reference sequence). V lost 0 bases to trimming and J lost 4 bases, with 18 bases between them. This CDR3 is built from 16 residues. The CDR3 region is CSARDVETAVPYGYTF. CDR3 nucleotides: TGCAGTGCTAGAGATGTAGAGACAGCTGTTCCCTATGGCTACACCTTC.

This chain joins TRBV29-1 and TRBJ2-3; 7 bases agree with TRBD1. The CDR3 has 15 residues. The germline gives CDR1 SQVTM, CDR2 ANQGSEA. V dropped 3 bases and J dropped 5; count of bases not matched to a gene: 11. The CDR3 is CSVEPGTESLDTQYF. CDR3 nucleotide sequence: TGCAGCGTTGAGCCTGGGACAGAGAGTTTAGATACGCAGTATTTT.

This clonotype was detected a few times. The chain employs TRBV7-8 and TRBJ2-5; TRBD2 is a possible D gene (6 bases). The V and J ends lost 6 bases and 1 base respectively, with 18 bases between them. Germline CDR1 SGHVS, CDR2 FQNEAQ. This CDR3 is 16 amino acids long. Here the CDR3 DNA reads TGTGCCAGCAGAAGACTGGGCGGGACCATCCAAGAGACCCAGTACTTC. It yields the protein CASRRLGGTIQETQYF. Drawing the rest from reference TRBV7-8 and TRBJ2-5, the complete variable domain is GAGVSQSPRYKVAKRGQDVALRCDPISGHVSLFWYQQALGQGPEFLTYFQNEAQLDKSGLPSDRFFAERPEGSVSTLKIQRTQQEDSAVYLCASRRLGGTIQETQYFGPGTRLLVL.